The text below deals with one TCR beta chain. This CDR3 is built from 15 residues. V dropped 6 bases and J dropped 3 bases, with 12 bases sitting between them. Germline CDR1 is ENHRY and CDR2 is SYGVKD. Source study methods: Nucleated cell counts were estimated from reference gene primer amplification. Only in-frame clones appear in the TCRdb table, and some are missing; sequencing was by immunoSEQ multiplex PCR. V and J calls and clone size follow that table, whereas D and trimming were derived from the DNA. The sample shows fewer than 250,000 clones, 81% of them seen only once. The data stem from a study of blood T cell repertoires in COVID-19. Background on the study: Samples of COVID-19 (acute and convalescent) were obtained from the United States, Italy and Spain.

This chain links TRBV10-3 with TRBJ2-6; D is perhaps TRBD1 (6 bases). Specimen: PBMCs or T cells enriched from blood (not recorded which). This TCR was sampled from a woman aged 45-59 years with acute COVID-19. The CDR3 region has the DNA TGTGCCATCAGCCCTGGGGGCGGTGGGGCCAACGTCCTGACTTTC. Protein: CAISPGGGGANVLTF.